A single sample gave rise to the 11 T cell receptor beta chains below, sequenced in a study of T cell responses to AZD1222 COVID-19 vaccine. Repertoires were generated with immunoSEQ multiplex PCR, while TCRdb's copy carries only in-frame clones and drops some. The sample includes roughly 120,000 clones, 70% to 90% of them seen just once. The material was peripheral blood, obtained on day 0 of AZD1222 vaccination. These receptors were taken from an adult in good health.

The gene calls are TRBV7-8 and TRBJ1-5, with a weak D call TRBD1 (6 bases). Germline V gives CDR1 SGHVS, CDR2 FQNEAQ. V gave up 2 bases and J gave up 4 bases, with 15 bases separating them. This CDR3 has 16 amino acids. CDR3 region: CASSLNPLRGNQPQHF. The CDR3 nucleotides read TGTGCCAGCAGCTTAAATCCGCTTAGGGGGAATCAGCCCCAGCATTTT.

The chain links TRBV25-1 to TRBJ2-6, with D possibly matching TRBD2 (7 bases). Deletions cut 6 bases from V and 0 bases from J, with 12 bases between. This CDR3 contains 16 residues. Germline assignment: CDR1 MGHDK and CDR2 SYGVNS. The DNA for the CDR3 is TGTGCCAGCAGCGGGGGGCCACACTCTGGGGCCAACGTCCTGACTTTC. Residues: CASSGGPHSGANVLTF.

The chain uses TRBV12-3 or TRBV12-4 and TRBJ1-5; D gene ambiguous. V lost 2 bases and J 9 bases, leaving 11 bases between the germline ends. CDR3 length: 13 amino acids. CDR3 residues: CASSLSLGGPQHF. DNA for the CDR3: TGTGCCAGCAGTTTAAGTCTTGGAGGGCCCCAGCATTTT.

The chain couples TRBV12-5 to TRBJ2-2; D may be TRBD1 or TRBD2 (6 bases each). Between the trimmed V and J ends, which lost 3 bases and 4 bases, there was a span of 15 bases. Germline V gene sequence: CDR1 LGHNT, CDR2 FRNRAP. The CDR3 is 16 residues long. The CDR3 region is CASGFSIGGSTGELFF. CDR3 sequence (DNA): TGTGCTAGTGGTTTTTCTATCGGGGGCTCCACCGGGGAGCTGTTTTTT.

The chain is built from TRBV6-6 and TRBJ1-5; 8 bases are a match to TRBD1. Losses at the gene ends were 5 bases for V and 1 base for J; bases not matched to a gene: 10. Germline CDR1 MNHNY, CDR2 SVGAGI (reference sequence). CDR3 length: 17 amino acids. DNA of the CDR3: TGTGCCAGCAGTCCCTACGATCAGGGGGCGAGCAATCAGCCCCAGCATTTT. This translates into CASSPYDQGASNQPQHF.

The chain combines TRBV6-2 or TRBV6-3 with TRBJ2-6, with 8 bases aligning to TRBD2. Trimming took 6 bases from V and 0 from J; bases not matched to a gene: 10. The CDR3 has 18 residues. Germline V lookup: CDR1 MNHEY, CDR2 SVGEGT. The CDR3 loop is CASSRPGLGVSGANVLTF. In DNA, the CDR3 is TGTGCCAGCAGCCGTCCGGGACTAGGGGTCTCTGGGGCCAACGTCCTGACTTTC.

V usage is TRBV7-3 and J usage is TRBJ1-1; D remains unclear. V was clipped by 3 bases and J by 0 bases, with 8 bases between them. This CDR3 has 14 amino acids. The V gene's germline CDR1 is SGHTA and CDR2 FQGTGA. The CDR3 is CASSFDALNTEAFF. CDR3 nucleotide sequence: TGTGCCAGCAGCTTTGACGCGCTGAACACTGAAGCTTTCTTT.

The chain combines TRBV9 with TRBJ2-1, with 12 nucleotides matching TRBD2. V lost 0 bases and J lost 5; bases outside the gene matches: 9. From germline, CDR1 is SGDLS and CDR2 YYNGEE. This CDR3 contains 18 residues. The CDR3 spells CASSVAPRLAGGDNEQFF. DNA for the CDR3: TGTGCCAGCAGCGTAGCCCCCCGGCTAGCGGGGGGGGACAATGAGCAGTTCTTC.

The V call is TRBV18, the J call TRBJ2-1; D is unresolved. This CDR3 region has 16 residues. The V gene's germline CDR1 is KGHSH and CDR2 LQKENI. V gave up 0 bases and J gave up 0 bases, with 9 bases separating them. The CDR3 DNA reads TGTGCCAGCTCACCACCCCAGGCTAGCTCCTACAATGAGCAGTTCTTC. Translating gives CASSPPQASSYNEQFF.

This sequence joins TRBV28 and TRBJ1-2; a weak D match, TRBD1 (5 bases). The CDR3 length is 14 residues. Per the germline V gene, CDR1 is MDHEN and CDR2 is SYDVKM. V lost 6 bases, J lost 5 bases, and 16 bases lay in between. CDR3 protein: CASSPPGTAYGYTF. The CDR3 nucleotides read TGTGCCAGCAGCCCCCCCGGGACGGCGTATGGCTACACCTTC.

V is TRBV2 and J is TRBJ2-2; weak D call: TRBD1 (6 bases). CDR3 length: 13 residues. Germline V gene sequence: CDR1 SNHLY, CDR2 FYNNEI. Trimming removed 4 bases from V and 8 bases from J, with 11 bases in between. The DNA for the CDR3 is TGTGCCAGCAGTGGACAGGTCTGGGGGGAGCTGTTTTTT. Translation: CASSGQVWGELFF.